The 8 T cell receptor beta chains given below trace back to one sample, sequenced in a study of blood T cells in healthy people across ages. Then a second PCR, running roughly 7 to 11 cycles, was carried out with a sample-barcoded 5' primer and a J-beta primer mix. TCRdb re-called the 5' RACE reads through MiXCR, storing one row per CDR3 protein. The sample records under 750,000 distinct CDR3 sequences, around half being singletons. Specimen: blood. The receptors were gathered from a man older than 75 in good health.

Remarks on this clonotype: A single base separates this from a much larger clone, so it may be a read error. This chain uses TRBV13 with TRBJ2-7; 11 bases are a match to TRBD1. Germline CDR1 reads PRHDT; CDR2 reads FYEKMQ (reference sequence). This CDR3 comprises 15 residues. The CDR3 loop is CTSSLAGTGGREQYF. The DNA for the CDR3 is TGTACCAGCAGCCTAGCCGGGACAGGGGGTCGCGAGCAGTACTTC.

In its sample, this clonotype was seen a few times. The chain is built from TRBV5-6 and TRBJ2-1, with D perhaps TRBD2 (6 bases). CDR1 is SGHDT, CDR2 YYEEEE, per germline. V lost 7 bases to trimming and J lost 1 base, with 21 bases between them. CDR3 length equals 17 residues. CDR3 sequence: CASRWGEVAYSYNEQFF. The CDR3 DNA reads as TGTGCCAGCCGCTGGGGGGAGGTGGCGTATTCCTACAATGAGCAGTTCTTC.

The rearrangement uses TRBV29-1 and TRBJ2-5; the D is unclear. The CDR3 is 11 residues long. The germline V and J ends were trimmed by 4 bases and 6 bases, with 9 bases remaining between them. Germline V CDR1 and CDR2: SQVTM, ANQGSEA. This CDR3 reads CSVGQEQTQYF. The CDR3 coding sequence is TGCAGCGTTGGACAAGAGCAGACCCAGTACTTC.

This sequence joins TRBV20-1 and TRBJ2-1; D is perhaps TRBD2 (5 bases). The CDR3 sequence is 13 residues long. The germline V and J ends were trimmed by 5 bases and 5 bases, with 13 bases remaining between them. Germline-derived CDR1 and CDR2 are DFQATT and SNEGSKA (reference sequence). The CDR3 nucleotides are TGCAGTGCTTGTCCTCTCGGGAACAATGAGCAGTTCTTC. Protein sequence: CSACPLGNNEQFF.

The V call is TRBV2, the J call TRBJ1-4; 10 bases line up with TRBD1. This CDR3 is 17 amino acids long. Germline V gives CDR1 SNHLY, CDR2 FYNNEI. V shed 7 bases and J 4 bases; nucleotides not matched to a gene: 12. In DNA, the CDR3 is TGTGCCAGCAAGGGCCCGGGACAGGGGTTTGGTAATGAAAAACTGTTTTTT. The encoded protein is CASKGPGQGFGNEKLFF.

The rearrangement uses TRBV20-1 and TRBJ2-7; possibly TRBD1 for D (5 bases). This CDR3 is built from 11 residues. Germline CDR1 and CDR2: DFQATT and SNEGSKA (reference sequence). The V end lost 7 bases, the J end lost 9 bases, and 16 bases lay between the germline ends. The CDR3 nucleotides are TGCAGTGTTACTGGGGCAACCGGGCAGTACTTC. Amino acid sequence: CSVTGATGQYF.

This clonotype was seen only a few times. The genes are TRBV27 and TRBJ2-7; 10 bases agree with TRBD2. The CDR3 spans 15 residues. Trimming at V came to 5 bases and at J to 2 bases, leaving 6 bases not matched to a gene. Germline values: CDR1 MNHEY, CDR2 SMNVEV (reference sequence). As DNA, the CDR3 is TGTGCCAGCAGTCCACTAGCGGGACGCACCTACGAGCAGTACTTC. Translating it yields CASSPLAGRTYEQYF.

The gene calls are TRBV3-1 and TRBJ1-6; unclear D gene. Germline V gene lookup returns CDR1 LGHDT and CDR2 YNNKEL (reference sequence). The CDR3 contains 15 residues. V dropped 2 bases and J dropped 9 bases, with 14 bases sitting between them. The CDR3 DNA follows: TGTGCCAGCAGCCAACAAACGGGTCGTGGTTCACCCCTCCACTTT. Translating it yields CASSQQTGRGSPLHF.